This T cell receptor (beta chain) was sequenced for a study of blood T cell repertoires in COVID-19. Turning to the study itself: The samples span acute and convalescent COVID-19 from the United States, Italy and Spain.

Relative to its sample, this clone is medium-sized. The V segment lost 3 bases and the J segment 8 bases; nucleotides outside the gene matches: 5. Germline CDR1 and CDR2: LGHDT and YNNKEL (reference sequence). This CDR3 spans 15 amino acids. Method: immunoSEQ multiplex PCR; TCRdb's copy keeps in-frame clones and lacks some. The sample records over 120,000 clones, roughly three quarters being singletons. The sequenced material came from PBMCs or T cells enriched from blood (not recorded which). This chain connects TRBV3-1 (or the pseudogene TRBV3-2) to TRBJ1-6; 9 bases match TRBD1. This TCR came from a woman in her 50s who had recovered from COVID-19. CDR3 residues: CASSQTGGRDSPLHF. The CDR3 DNA reads as TGTGCCAGCAGCCAGACAGGGGGTAGGGATTCACCCCTCCACTTT.